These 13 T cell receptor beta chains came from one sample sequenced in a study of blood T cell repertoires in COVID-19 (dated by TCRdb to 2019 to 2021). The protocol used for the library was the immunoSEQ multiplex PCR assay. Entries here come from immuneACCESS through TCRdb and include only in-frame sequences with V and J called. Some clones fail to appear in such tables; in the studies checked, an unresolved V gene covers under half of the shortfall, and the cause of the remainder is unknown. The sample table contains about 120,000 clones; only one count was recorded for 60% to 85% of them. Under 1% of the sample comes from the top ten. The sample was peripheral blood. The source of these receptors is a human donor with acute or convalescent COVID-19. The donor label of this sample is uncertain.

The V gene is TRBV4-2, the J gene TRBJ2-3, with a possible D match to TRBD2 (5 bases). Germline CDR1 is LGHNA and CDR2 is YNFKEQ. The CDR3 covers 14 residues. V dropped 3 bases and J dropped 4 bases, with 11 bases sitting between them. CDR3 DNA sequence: TGTGCCAGCAGCCATTGGGAAGCGGCAGATACGCAGTATTTT. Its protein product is CASSHWEAADTQYF.

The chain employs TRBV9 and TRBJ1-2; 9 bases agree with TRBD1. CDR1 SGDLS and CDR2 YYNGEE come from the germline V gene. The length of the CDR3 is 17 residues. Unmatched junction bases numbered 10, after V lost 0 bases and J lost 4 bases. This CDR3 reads CASSVERDRVRGYGYTF. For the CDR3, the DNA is TGTGCCAGCAGCGTAGAGAGGGACAGGGTGCGAGGCTATGGCTACACCTTC.

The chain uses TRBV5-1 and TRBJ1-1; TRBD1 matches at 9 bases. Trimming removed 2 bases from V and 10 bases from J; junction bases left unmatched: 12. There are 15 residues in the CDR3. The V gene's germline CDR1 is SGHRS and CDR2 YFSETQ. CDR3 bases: TGCGCCAGCAGCTTTGGGGACCACAGGGGGCTAAGAGCTTTCTTT. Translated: CASSFGDHRGLRAFF.

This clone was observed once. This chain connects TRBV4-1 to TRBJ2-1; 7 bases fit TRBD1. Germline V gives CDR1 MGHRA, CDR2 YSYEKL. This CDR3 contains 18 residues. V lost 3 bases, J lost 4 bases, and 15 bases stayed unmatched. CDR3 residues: CASSQAQRGRGRYNEQFF. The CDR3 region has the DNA TGCGCCAGCAGCCAGGCTCAGCGAGGCAGGGGGAGATACAATGAGCAGTTCTTC.

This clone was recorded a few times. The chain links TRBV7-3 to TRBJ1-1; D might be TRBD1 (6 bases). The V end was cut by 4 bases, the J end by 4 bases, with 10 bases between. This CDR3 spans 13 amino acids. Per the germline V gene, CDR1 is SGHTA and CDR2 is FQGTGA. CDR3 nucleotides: TGTGCCAGCAGCTCTACAGGGCCCACTGAAGCTTTCTTT. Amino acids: CASSSTGPTEAFF. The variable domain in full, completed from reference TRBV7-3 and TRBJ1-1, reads GAGVSQTPSNKVTEKGKYVELRCDPISGHTALYWYRQSLGQGPEFLIYFQGTGAADDSGLPNDRFFAVRPEGSVSTLKIQRTERGDSAVYLCASSSTGPTEAFFGQGTRLTVV.

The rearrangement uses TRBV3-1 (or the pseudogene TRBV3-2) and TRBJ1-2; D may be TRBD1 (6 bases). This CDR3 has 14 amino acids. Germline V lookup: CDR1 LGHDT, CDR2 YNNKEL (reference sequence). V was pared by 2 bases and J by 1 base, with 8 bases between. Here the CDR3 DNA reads TGTGCCAGCAGCCAACAGGACAGTAACTATGGCTACACCTTC. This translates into CASSQQDSNYGYTF.

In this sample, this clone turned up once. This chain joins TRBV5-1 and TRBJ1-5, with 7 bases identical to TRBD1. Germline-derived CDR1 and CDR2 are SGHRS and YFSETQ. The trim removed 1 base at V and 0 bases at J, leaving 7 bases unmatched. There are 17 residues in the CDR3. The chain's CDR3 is CASSLYPTGNSNQPQHF. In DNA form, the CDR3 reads TGCGCCAGCAGCTTGTACCCGACAGGGAATAGCAATCAGCCCCAGCATTTT.

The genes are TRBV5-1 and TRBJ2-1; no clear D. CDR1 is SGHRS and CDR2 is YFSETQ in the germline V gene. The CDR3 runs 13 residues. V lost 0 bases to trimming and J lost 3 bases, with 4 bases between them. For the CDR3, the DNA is TGCGCCAGCAGCTTGGACATCTACAATGAGCAGTTCTTC. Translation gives CASSLDIYNEQFF. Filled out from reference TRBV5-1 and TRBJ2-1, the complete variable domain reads KAGVTQTPRYLIKTRGQQVTLSCSPISGHRSVSWYQQTPGQGLQFLFEYFSETQRNKGNFPGRFSGRQFSNSRSEMNVSTLELGDSALYLCASSLDIYNEQFFGPGTRLTVL.

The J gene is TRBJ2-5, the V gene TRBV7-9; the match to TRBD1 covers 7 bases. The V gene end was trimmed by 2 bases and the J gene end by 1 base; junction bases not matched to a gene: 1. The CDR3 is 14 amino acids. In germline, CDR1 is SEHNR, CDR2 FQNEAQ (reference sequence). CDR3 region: CASSLQGVQETQYF. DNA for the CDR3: TGTGCCAGCAGCTTACAGGGGGTCCAAGAGACCCAGTACTTC.

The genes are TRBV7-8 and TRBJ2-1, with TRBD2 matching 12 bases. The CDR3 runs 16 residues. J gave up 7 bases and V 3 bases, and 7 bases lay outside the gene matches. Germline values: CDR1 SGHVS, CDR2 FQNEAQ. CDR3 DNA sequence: TGTGCCAGCAGCTTGGCTAGCGGGGGGGCCCAAAATGAGCAGTTCTTC. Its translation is CASSLASGGAQNEQFF.

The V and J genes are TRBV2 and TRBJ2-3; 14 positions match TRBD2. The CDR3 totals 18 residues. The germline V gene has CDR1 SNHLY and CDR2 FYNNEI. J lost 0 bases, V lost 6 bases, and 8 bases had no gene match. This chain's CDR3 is CASRLGLAGALSTDTQYF. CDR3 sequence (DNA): TGTGCCAGCAGACTGGGACTAGCGGGGGCCCTTAGCACAGATACGCAGTATTTT.

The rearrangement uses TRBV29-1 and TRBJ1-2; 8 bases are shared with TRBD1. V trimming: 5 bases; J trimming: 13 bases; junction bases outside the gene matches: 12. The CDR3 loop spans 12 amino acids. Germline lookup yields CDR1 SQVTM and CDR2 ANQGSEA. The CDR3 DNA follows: TGCAGCGTTACTGGGACAGGAGAAAGATTCACCTTC. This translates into CSVTGTGERFTF.

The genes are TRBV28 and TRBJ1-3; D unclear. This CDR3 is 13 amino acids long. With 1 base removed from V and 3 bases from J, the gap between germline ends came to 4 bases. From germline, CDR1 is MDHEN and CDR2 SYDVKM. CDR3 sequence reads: CASSLSIGNTIYF. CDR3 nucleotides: TGTGCCAGCAGTTTATCAATTGGAAACACCATATATTTT.